Each of the 15 T cell receptor beta chains below was sequenced from the same sample in a study of regulatory dendritic cells for organ transplantation. Using immunoSEQ multiplex PCR, the repertoire was profiled, and TCRdb retains in-frame clones only, with some absent. The sample consists of some 11,000 clones, 60% to 80% of them appearing once. Their specific antigens are unknown. CFSE-labeled sorted T cells met regulatory or mature dendritic cells for about five days. Source material: naive CD8+ T cells from blood cultured with regulatory dendritic cells. Subset meaning: CD45RA+ naive T cells. The receptors were sampled from a human donor in good health.

The sample holds one count of this clone. V and J are TRBV7-9 and TRBJ1-1; 7 nucleotides match TRBD1. This CDR3 has 12 amino acids. Looked up from germline, CDR1 is SEHNR and CDR2 is FQNEAQ (reference sequence). The J segment lost 10 bases and the V segment lost 5 bases, leaving 7 bases of the junction unmatched. CDR3 DNA: TGTGCCAGCAGCACACAGGGGCGGGGAGCTTTCTTT. It specifies CASSTQGRGAFF.

V is TRBV7-9 and J is TRBJ2-1, with 11 bases lining up with TRBD2. The CDR3 consists of 17 residues. The trim removed 4 bases at V and 7 bases at J, leaving 12 bases unmatched. Germline CDR1 is SEHNR and CDR2 is FQNEAQ (reference sequence). The CDR3 reads CASSSETSGVIGNEQFF. The CDR3 DNA follows: TGTGCCAGCAGCTCCGAGACTAGCGGGGTAATCGGTAATGAGCAGTTCTTC.

J is TRBJ1-2 and V is TRBV10-3, with D tentatively TRBD1 (5 bases). The V end was cut by 0 bases, the J end by 0 bases, with 20 bases between. The CDR3 is 19 amino acids. Germline V gene data show CDR1 as ENHRY and CDR2 as SYGVKD. CDR3 amino acids: CAISESKGITGPANYGYTF. CDR3 bases: TGTGCCATCAGTGAGTCGAAGGGGATAACAGGCCCAGCTAACTATGGCTACACCTTC.

The chain has TRBV27 and TRBJ1-2; D may be TRBD1 (6 bases). CDR3 length equals 18 residues. Germline CDR1 reads MNHEY; CDR2 reads SMNVEV (reference sequence). Trimming pared 6 bases from V and 4 bases from J, leaving 27 bases between. Written as DNA, the CDR3 is TGTGCCAGCAGATCGAGATCGGCAGGGGCCCCCATGTCCTATGGCTACACCTTC. The encoded protein is CASRSRSAGAPMSYGYTF.

V usage is TRBV4-1 and J usage is TRBJ1-1; D is undetermined. With 0 bases removed from V and 0 bases from J, the gap between germline ends came to 8 bases. Looked up from germline, CDR1 is MGHRA and CDR2 is YSYEKL. The CDR3 has 15 residues. CDR3 nucleotides: TGCGCCAGCAGCCAAGATAGCGTCCTGAACACTGAAGCTTTCTTT. Its translation is CASSQDSVLNTEAFF.

A few counts support this clone. This chain joins TRBV19 and TRBJ1-1; 7 nucleotides line up with TRBD1. Germline V gene data show CDR1 as LNHDA and CDR2 as SQIVND (reference sequence). CDR3 length: 14 amino acids. J was trimmed by 1 base and V by 5 bases; bases with no gene match: 4. CDR3 sequence (DNA): TGTGCCAGTAGTGGTCGGACAGGGAACACTGAAGCTTTCTTT. Translation gives CASSGRTGNTEAFF.

The chain is built from TRBV9 and TRBJ2-7, with 7 bases matching TRBD1. CDR1 is SGDLS, CDR2 YYNGEE, per germline. Trimming took 3 bases from V and 0 from J; bases not matched to a gene: 6. The CDR3 extends over 15 amino acids. The CDR3 is CASSEGQSLSYEQYF. The CDR3 DNA follows: TGTGCCAGCAGCGAGGGACAGAGCCTCTCCTACGAGCAGTACTTC.

The chain carries TRBV5-6 and TRBJ2-7; 10 bases match TRBD1. The ends lost 6 bases at V and 4 bases at J; junction bases unmatched: 4. The germline V gene has CDR1 SGHDT and CDR2 YYEEEE. This CDR3 contains 13 residues. The CDR3 region is CASTRDRGYEQYF. As DNA, the CDR3 is TGTGCCAGCACCCGGGACAGGGGATACGAGCAGTACTTC.

The chain employs TRBV5-4 and TRBJ2-1; D remains unclear. The CDR3 consists of 13 residues. CDR1 is SGHNT, CDR2 YYREEE, per germline (reference sequence). The V and J ends lost 4 bases and 4 bases respectively, with 9 bases between them. The CDR3 sequence: CASSPLEYNEQFF. CDR3 sequence (DNA): TGTGCCAGCAGCCCTCTAGAGTACAATGAGCAGTTCTTC.

The genes are TRBV4-1 and TRBJ2-7; maybe TRBD2 (6 bases). V was clipped by 4 bases and J by 7 bases, with 11 bases between them. Germline V lookup: CDR1 MGHRA, CDR2 YSYEKL. The CDR3 consists of 12 residues. As DNA, the CDR3 is TGCGCCAGCAGCCCCGCAGGGAGGGAGCAGTACTTC. Its translation is CASSPAGREQYF.

In DNA form, the CDR3 reads TGTGCCAGCAGTCCAGGGACTAGCGGCACCTACGAGCAGTACTTC. Translating it yields CASSPGTSGTYEQYF. The chain has TRBV27 and TRBJ2-7, with 11 bases matching TRBD2. The V gene end was trimmed by 5 bases and the J gene end by 2 bases; junction bases not matched to a gene: 5. The CDR3 runs 15 residues. In germline, CDR1 is MNHEY, CDR2 SMNVEV (reference sequence).

J is TRBJ1-6 and V is TRBV23-1; D gene uncertain. TRBV23-1 is classed as an ORF, of uncertain function. The CDR3 has 15 amino acids. With 1 base removed from V and 9 bases from J, the gap between germline ends came to 13 bases. The CDR3 loop reads CASSQLEGIGSPLHF. CDR3 nucleotides: TGCGCCAGCAGTCAATTAGAGGGAATCGGTTCACCCCTCCACTTT.

The rearrangement links TRBV2 to TRBJ2-5, with a weak D call TRBD1 (6 bases). The CDR3 sequence is 14 residues long. Between the trimmed V and J ends, which lost 9 bases and 0 bases, there was a span of 14 bases. Germline CDR1 is SNHLY and CDR2 is FYNNEI. CDR3 coding DNA: TGTGCCAGGGGCCGGGACACTTACCAAGAGACCCAGTACTTC. Protein product: CARGRDTYQETQYF.

Points on this clone: One junction end does not reproduce the germline sequence, and a read error may be involved. The rearrangement links TRBV4-1 to TRBJ2-7; the match to TRBD2 covers 9 bases. The length of the CDR3 is 17 residues. Germline values: CDR1 MGHRA, CDR2 YSYEKL. CDR3 bases: TGCGCCAGCAGCCACGCGGCGGGCAGCGGGGGGTCCTACGGGCAGTACTTC. This codes for CASSHAAGSGGSYGQYF.

This clone was recorded a few times. The genes are TRBV25-1 and TRBJ1-2, with 7 bases fitting TRBD1. The V segment lost 6 bases and the J segment 4 bases; nucleotides outside the gene matches: 8. From germline, CDR1 is MGHDK and CDR2 SYGVNS. This CDR3 is 14 amino acids long. The CDR3 reads CASRGQNPVYGYTF. For the CDR3, the DNA is TGTGCCAGCAGGGGACAGAACCCTGTCTATGGCTACACCTTC.